The 30 T cell receptor beta chains listed next were all sequenced from one sample in a study of human T cells and chemical hapten exposure. TCRdb reprocessed the RACE reads with MiXCR, giving one entry per CDR3 protein. The table includes about 120,000 distinct CDR3 sequences, about 12% detected once. The time point is: patch test 1, 2 weeks after DPC sensitization. Stated treatment: therapeutic diphenylcyclopropenone sensitization with weekly scalp DPC. The sample in question was whole blood, obtained in connection with sensitization to the hapten diphenylcyclopropenone (DPC). These receptors all stem from a woman aged 50 to 60 with alopecia areata. Some clones in this sample may be carry-over from other donors' samples.

The chain employs TRBV7-9 and TRBJ2-3; D might be TRBD1 or TRBD2, each matching 5 bases. The CDR3 covers 16 residues. The germline V gene encodes CDR1 SEHNR and CDR2 FQNEAQ (reference sequence). Trimming took off 3 bases at V and 0 bases at J, with 13 bases between the two ends. The CDR3 DNA sequence: TGTGCCAGCAGCTTCCGAATCGGGGACAGCACAGATACGCAGTATTTT. Translated, it gives CASSFRIGDSTDTQYF.

Only a few counts were recorded for this clonotype. The rearrangement uses TRBV19 and TRBJ1-5, with D perhaps matching TRBD1 (5 bases). The CDR3 is made up of 13 amino acids. V was shortened by 8 bases and J by 6 bases, with 14 bases between the two germline ends. In germline, CDR1 is LNHDA, CDR2 SQIVND (reference sequence). CDR3 in DNA: TGTGCCAGTTCCTGGAGGGGTGGTCAGCCCCAGCATTTT. Protein: CASSWRGGQPQHF. The whole variable domain, remainder taken from reference TRBV19 and TRBJ1-5, is DGGITQSPKYLFRKEGQNVTLSCEQNLNHDAMYWYRQDPGQGLRLIYYSQIVNDFQKGDIAEGYSVSREKKESFPLTVTSAQKNPTAFYLCASSWRGGQPQHFGDGTRLSIL.

This clonotype occurred a few times. The V call is TRBV6-4, the J call TRBJ1-2; D not certain. Per germline, CDR1 MRHNA and CDR2 SNTAGT. There are 13 residues in the CDR3. Trimming cost V 3 bases and J 1 base, with 6 bases left between them. CDR3 DNA: TGTGCCAGCAGTGAACAGCTTAACTATGGCTACACCTTC. Translating gives CASSEQLNYGYTF.

This chain links TRBV4-3 with TRBJ2-7; 10 positions agree with TRBD1. The trim removed 0 bases at V and 6 bases at J, leaving 11 bases unmatched. Germline CDR1 LGHNA, CDR2 YSLEER. The length of the CDR3 is 17 residues. The CDR3 region is CASSQDARGQGPSEQYF. As DNA, the CDR3 is TGCGCCAGCAGCCAAGATGCCCGGGGACAGGGGCCGTCCGAGCAGTACTTC.

This clonotype occurred a few times. The chain couples TRBV7-2 to TRBJ2-2; no firm D call. CDR1 is SGHTA, CDR2 FQGNSA, per germline. Trimming shortened V by 5 bases and J by 2 bases, and 12 bases separated the two germline ends. CDR3 length: 15 residues. Here the CDR3 reads CASSLRLPNTGELFF. The CDR3 nucleotides read TGTGCCAGCAGCCTGCGGTTACCCAACACCGGGGAGCTGTTTTTT.

This clonotype has just a few counts. The rearrangement uses TRBV10-1 and TRBJ2-1, with TRBD1 matching 8 bases. The CDR3 consists of 14 residues. From germline, CDR1 is WNHNN and CDR2 SYGVQD (reference sequence). The J segment lost 7 bases and the V segment lost 6 bases, leaving 8 bases of the junction unmatched. The CDR3 region is CASSRGQGGNEQFF. CDR3 DNA: TGCGCCAGCAGCCGCGGACAGGGAGGAAATGAGCAGTTCTTC.

This clonotype was seen ten or more times. V gene TRBV7-8 combines with J gene TRBJ2-1; TRBD2 agrees at 9 bases. CDR1 is SGHVS, CDR2 FQNEAQ, per germline. The junction had 5 bases not matched to a gene; V was cut back by 1 base and J by 4 bases. The CDR3 totals 16 residues. CDR3 DNA: TGTGCCAGCAGCTTAGTAGCAGCGGGGGGTTACAATGAGCAGTTCTTC. As protein: CASSLVAAGGYNEQFF.

This clonotype was detected only a few times. The CDR3 sequence is CATSTDRPNQPQHF. For the CDR3, the DNA is TGTGCCACCAGTACTGACAGACCAAATCAGCCCCAGCATTTT. The V and J genes are TRBV24-1 and TRBJ1-5, with D perhaps matching TRBD1 (5 bases). CDR3 length: 14 amino acids. Trimming removed 6 bases from V and 4 bases from J, with 12 bases in between. Germline values: CDR1 KGHDR, CDR2 SFDVKD.

This clonotype was seen ten or more times. This chain joins TRBV20-1 and TRBJ1-1; 7 nucleotides align to TRBD1. Germline loops: CDR1 DFQATT, CDR2 SNEGSKA (reference sequence). With 3 bases clipped from V and 4 bases from J, the junction kept 5 bases outside the gene matches. The CDR3 sequence is 13 residues long. The CDR3 region has the DNA TGCAGTGCTAGTCGCCAGGGGGGCACTGAAGCTTTCTTT. Translation gives CSASRQGGTEAFF.

This clonotype was picked up many times. The V gene is TRBV28, the J gene TRBJ1-2; possibly TRBD1 for D (6 bases). This CDR3 has 13 amino acids. Trimming pared 4 bases from V and 7 bases from J, leaving 13 bases between. Germline V gives CDR1 MDHEN, CDR2 SYDVKM. DNA for the CDR3: TGTGCCAGCAGTTCCGGGACAATGGGTGGCTACACCTTC. As protein: CASSSGTMGGYTF.

V usage is TRBV12-3 or TRBV12-4 and J usage is TRBJ2-7; no clear D. The CDR3 covers 17 residues. Between the trimmed V and J ends, which lost 3 bases and 4 bases, there was a span of 22 bases. The CDR3, as DNA: TGTGCCAGCAGTTTTTCCCCGACGGATATAAGGCGGTACGAGCAGTACTTC. It translates to CASSFSPTDIRRYEQYF.

The gene calls are TRBV9 and TRBJ2-7; TRBD1 matches 7 bases. Losses at the gene ends were 5 bases for V and 2 bases for J; bases not matched to a gene: 7. There are 14 residues in the CDR3. Germline assignment: CDR1 SGDLS and CDR2 YYNGEE. The CDR3 here is CASSQGGKPYEQYF. DNA for the CDR3: TGTGCCAGCAGTCAAGGGGGCAAGCCCTACGAGCAGTACTTC.

The gene calls are TRBV28 and TRBJ1-2, with D hard to call. Germline CDR1 reads MDHEN; CDR2 reads SYDVKM. Trimming took off 2 bases at V and 7 bases at J, with 8 bases between the two ends. The CDR3 is 12 residues long. CDR3: CASSLRISGYTF. The DNA for the CDR3 is TGTGCCAGCAGTTTAAGGATTTCTGGCTACACCTTC.

The table lists this clonotype with a few counts. The rearrangement links TRBV29-1 to TRBJ2-3; the match to TRBD1 covers 10 bases. The CDR3 sequence is 17 residues long. Losses at the gene ends were 6 bases for V and 2 bases for J; bases not matched to a gene: 14. Germline V lookup: CDR1 SQVTM, CDR2 ANQGSEA. Here the CDR3 DNA reads TGCAGCGTGCGAATGCGACAGGGGGCTCGGGTCACAGATACGCAGTATTTT. This translates into CSVRMRQGARVTDTQYF.

This clonotype was seen more than once but under ten times. The chain recombines TRBV14 with TRBJ2-1; 9 bases match TRBD2. This CDR3 has 18 residues. Germline V gives CDR1 SGHDN, CDR2 FVKESK. V lost 1 base and J lost 3; bases outside the gene matches: 10. The CDR3 spells CASSQALGISGGYNEQFF. The DNA for the CDR3 is TGTGCCAGCAGCCAAGCCCTTGGGATTAGCGGGGGCTACAATGAGCAGTTCTTC.

A few counts support this clonotype. J is TRBJ2-1 and V is TRBV11-2; D may be TRBD1 or TRBD2 (5 bases each). Germline-derived CDR1 and CDR2 are SGHAT and FQNNGV. V lost 3 bases, J lost 13 bases, and 16 bases lay in between. CDR3 length: 13 amino acids. In DNA, the CDR3 is TGTGCCAGCAGCTTCTATCCACGGGACGGTCAGTTCTTC. Translating it yields CASSFYPRDGQFF.

This chain uses TRBV27 with TRBJ2-2; D ambiguous. Trimming left V 2 bases short and J 1 base short, with 8 bases between. Looked up from germline, CDR1 is MNHEY and CDR2 is SMNVEV (reference sequence). The CDR3 extends over 15 amino acids. In DNA, the CDR3 is TGTGCCAGCAGTTTAGGCCATGGGAACACCGGGGAGCTGTTTTTT. Translating it yields CASSLGHGNTGELFF.

This clonotype has at least ten counts. This chain connects TRBV29-1 to TRBJ2-1, with D perhaps matching TRBD2 (5 bases). CDR1 is SQVTM, CDR2 ANQGSEA, per germline. The CDR3 sequence is 14 residues long. V lost 8 bases to trimming and J lost 7 bases, with 21 bases between them. The CDR3 region is CSFQSYSADNEQFF. The CDR3 DNA is TGCAGCTTCCAGTCTTATTCAGCGGATAATGAGCAGTTCTTC.

The chain uses TRBV10-3 and TRBJ2-3, with TRBD2 as a possible D gene (5 bases). From germline, CDR1 is ENHRY and CDR2 SYGVKD. V was clipped by 8 bases and J by 2 bases, with 11 bases between them. The CDR3 is made up of 13 amino acids. The DNA of the CDR3 is TGTGCCATCCGGGAAGGACCCACAGATACGCAGTATTTT. Translation gives CAIREGPTDTQYF.

This clonotype came up many times. Mismatch with germline at one junction end may stem from a read error. The chain employs TRBV29-1 and TRBJ2-3, with D perhaps TRBD2 (6 bases). Per germline, CDR1 SQVTM and CDR2 ANQGSEA. The CDR3 is 9 residues long. The CDR3 reads CSVGTAGHF. The CDR3 region has the DNA TGCAGCGTCGGGACGGCGGGGCATTTT.

This clonotype was found many times. Here the CDR3 DNA reads TGCAGTGCTAAGGGACTAGCGGGAGCCCTATACGAGCAGTACTTC. Encoded protein: CSAKGLAGALYEQYF. The rearrangement links TRBV20-1 to TRBJ2-7, with 14 bases that match TRBD2. V shed 4 bases, J shed 4 bases, and the junction held 6 bases outside the gene matches. The length of the CDR3 is 15 residues. Germline assignment: CDR1 DFQATT and CDR2 SNEGSKA (reference sequence).

In this sample, this clonotype turned up a few times. This chain joins TRBV28 and TRBJ1-2, with 7 bases fitting TRBD1. CDR3 length: 14 residues. Germline CDR1 MDHEN, CDR2 SYDVKM. Trimming removed 10 bases from V and 4 bases from J; junction bases left unmatched: 12. In DNA, the CDR3 is TGTGCCACCCTCTCAGGGGACAGAATCTATGGCTACACCTTC. Its translation: CATLSGDRIYGYTF.

This clonotype was seen only a few times. The genes are TRBV5-5 and TRBJ2-7; D may be TRBD2 (6 bases). V dropped 4 bases and J dropped 5 bases, with 25 bases sitting between them. Germline CDR1 and CDR2: SGHKS and YYEKEE (reference sequence). The CDR3 extends over 17 amino acids. The DNA of the CDR3 is TGTGCCAGCAGCCCAGAGGTGATCGGCGGGATGAGTAACGAGCAGTACTTC. It is translated as CASSPEVIGGMSNEQYF.

This clonotype was recorded many times. The V gene is TRBV18, the J gene TRBJ1-5; possible D gene TRBD1, 5 bases. V dropped 2 bases and J dropped 6 bases, with 14 bases sitting between them. Germline V lookup: CDR1 KGHSH, CDR2 LQKENI. This CDR3 is built from 15 residues. CDR3 loop: CASSPKYEGIQPQHF. In DNA, the CDR3 is TGTGCCAGCTCACCAAAATACGAGGGGATTCAGCCCCAGCATTTT.

This clonotype appeared a few times. Here the CDR3 reads CASSDRQNLNSPLHF. In DNA form, the CDR3 reads TGTGCCAGCAGCGACCGACAGAACCTTAATTCACCCCTCCACTTT. This chain connects TRBV9 to TRBJ1-6, with D possibly being TRBD1 (5 bases). The CDR3 is 15 amino acids. V shed 3 bases and J shed 6 bases, with 13 bases lying between them. The germline V gene encodes CDR1 SGDLS and CDR2 YYNGEE.

This clonotype was detected a few times. The gene calls are TRBV13 and TRBJ1-4; the D gene is possibly TRBD1 (6 bases). The V gene lost 4 bases and the J gene lost 5 bases, with 8 bases spanning the gap. The CDR3 runs 13 residues. The germline V gene has CDR1 PRHDT and CDR2 FYEKMQ (reference sequence). The CDR3 spells CASSYGQNEKLFF. The CDR3 nucleotides are TGTGCCAGCAGCTACGGACAGAATGAAAAACTGTTTTTT.

This clonotype has at least ten counts. This chain links TRBV7-9 with TRBJ2-3; no clear D. The CDR3 loop spans 11 amino acids. V shed 10 bases and J shed 2 bases, with 7 bases lying between them. CDR1 is SEHNR, CDR2 FQNEAQ, per germline (reference sequence). CDR3 DNA: TGTGCCACCTCCCTCACAGATACGCAGTATTTT. Protein sequence: CATSLTDTQYF.

This clonotype was counted only a few times. The V call is TRBV7-2, the J call TRBJ2-7; TRBD2 agrees at 9 bases. V gave up 5 bases and J gave up 5 bases; unmatched junction bases: 7. Germline V gene sequence: CDR1 SGHTA, CDR2 FQGNSA. The CDR3 has 14 amino acids. The CDR3: CASSRAGGYNEQYF. The CDR3 nucleotides are TGTGCCAGCAGCAGAGCGGGGGGATACAACGAGCAGTACTTC.

This clonotype was detected a few times. The rearrangement links TRBV5-1 to TRBJ2-1, with TRBD2 matching over 7 bases. The CDR3 consists of 22 residues. With 0 bases clipped from V and 4 bases from J, the junction kept 25 bases outside the gene matches. From germline, CDR1 is SGHRS and CDR2 YFSETQ. As DNA, the CDR3 is TGCGCCAGCAGCTTGGTCTATGGCGGTACGGGAGGCCCATCCGGGGAATACAATGAGCAGTTCTTC. It codes for CASSLVYGGTGGPSGEYNEQFF.

The V call is TRBV28, the J call TRBJ2-5; possible D gene TRBD1, 6 bases. The CDR3 contains 14 residues. Germline assignment: CDR1 MDHEN and CDR2 SYDVKM. Trimming cost V 7 bases and J 5 bases, with 17 bases left between them. The CDR3 spells CASNRDTGSETQYF. The CDR3, as DNA: TGTGCCAGCAACCGGGACACCGGTTCGGAGACCCAGTACTTC.